The 3 T cell receptor beta chains presented below share a single source sample, sequenced in a study of blood T cell repertoires in COVID-19. Clones were sequenced by immunoSEQ multiplex PCR, and TCRdb holds only the in-frame ones, with some missing. The data hold about 470,000 clones, with about nine tenths observed a single time. Sequences were obtained from PBMCs or T cells enriched from blood (not recorded which). The source is a woman under 30 who had recovered from COVID-19.

This sequence joins TRBV28 and TRBJ1-3; TRBD1 aligns across 11 bases. Germline V gene data show CDR1 as MDHEN and CDR2 as SYDVKM. Trimming at V came to 9 bases and at J to 4 bases, leaving 8 bases not matched to a gene. The CDR3 is 15 residues long. The CDR3 nucleotides read TGTGCCAGGAAGGACAGGGGGCTAGAAGGAAACACCATATATTTT. It codes for CARKDRGLEGNTIYF.

The V call is TRBV3-1 (or the pseudogene TRBV3-2), the J call TRBJ2-5; 11 bases are shared with TRBD1. J lost 4 bases, V lost 3 bases, and 4 bases had no gene match. The germline V gene has CDR1 LGHDT and CDR2 YNNKEL (reference sequence). The CDR3 is made up of 15 amino acids. The CDR3 region is CASSHGDRGTETQYF. The CDR3, as DNA: TGTGCCAGCAGCCACGGGGACAGGGGGACAGAGACCCAGTACTTC.

This clone showed up just a few times. The V call is TRBV6-5, the J call TRBJ2-7; no clear D. V lost 4 bases, J lost 3 bases, and 16 bases lay in between. Germline values: CDR1 MNHEY, CDR2 SVGAGI. This CDR3 comprises 15 residues. The CDR3 loop is CASSLSLLSNYEQYF. As DNA, the CDR3 is TGTGCCAGCAGTTTGAGCCTACTTTCCAACTACGAGCAGTACTTC.